This TCR beta chain was obtained from a study of T cell clonotyping in hematopoietic cell transplantation. Study findings and constraints: After transplant, recipient diversity fell while pathologically expanded clonotypes grew through day 180.

This clone was observed a few times. The antigen remains unidentified. With V trimmed by 5 bases and J by 5 bases, 2 bases remained unmatched. The CDR3 contains 13 residues. The germline V gene has CDR1 MNHEY and CDR2 SMNVEV (reference sequence). The table came from immunoSEQ multiplex PCR; TCRdb's copy has only in-frame clones and leaves some out. The data show about 5,300 clones, more than 20% seen once. This chain joins TRBV27 and TRBJ1-5; 8 nucleotides line up with TRBD1. This material consisted of peripheral blood mononuclear cells, taken 180 days after allogeneic stem cell transplant. This TCR was recovered from a male patient aged 40 to 50 who had an allogeneic stem cell transplant from an unrelated donor, so the T cells may come from the graft donor. Some clones in this sample may be carry-over from other donors' samples. CDR3 in DNA: TGTGCCAGCAGTAAGGACAGGGATCAGCCCCAGCATTTT. Protein product: CASSKDRDQPQHF.